This T cell receptor (beta chain) comes out of a study of blood T cell repertoires in COVID-19. Study-level background: COVID-19 samples collected from the United States, Italy and Spain covered acute and convalescent phases. PBMCs, B-cell-depleted T cells, or T cells provided the cDNA or gDNA that made up the material.

Original processing notes: Reference gene primers were amplified, and this amplification served to estimate nucleated cell counts. This table comes from immunoSEQ multiplex PCR, and its TCRdb copy is limited to in-frame clones, with some not included. V and J calls plus clone size are reproduced from that table; the DNA served to infer D and trimming. The table lists 84,000 or so clones, 60% to 85% of them singletons. This clone was observed a single time. The CDR3 runs 12 residues. With 5 bases clipped from V and 6 bases from J, the junction kept 1 base outside the gene matches. Germline-derived CDR1 and CDR2 are GTSNPN and SVGIG (reference sequence).

The sequencing input was peripheral blood. This TCR was sampled from a human donor in a cohort sampled during active COVID-19. This sequence joins TRBV30 and TRBJ1-6; TRBD1 aligns across 7 bases. In DNA form, the CDR3 reads TGTGCCTGGGACAGGGCTAATTCACCCCTCCACTTT. Translating gives CAWDRANSPLHF.